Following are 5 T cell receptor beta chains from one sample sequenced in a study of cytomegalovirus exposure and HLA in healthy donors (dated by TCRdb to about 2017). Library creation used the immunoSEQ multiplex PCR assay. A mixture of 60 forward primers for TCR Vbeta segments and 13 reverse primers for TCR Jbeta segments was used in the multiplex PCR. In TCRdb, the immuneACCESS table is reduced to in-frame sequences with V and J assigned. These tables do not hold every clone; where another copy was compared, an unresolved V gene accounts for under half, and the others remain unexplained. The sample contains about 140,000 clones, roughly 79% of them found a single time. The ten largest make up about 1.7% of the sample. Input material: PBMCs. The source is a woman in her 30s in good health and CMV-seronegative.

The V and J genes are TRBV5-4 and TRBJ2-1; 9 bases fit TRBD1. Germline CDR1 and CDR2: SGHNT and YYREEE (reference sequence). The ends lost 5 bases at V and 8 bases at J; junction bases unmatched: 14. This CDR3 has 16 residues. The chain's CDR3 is CASRETGTGRIDEQFF. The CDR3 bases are TGTGCCAGCAGGGAGACCGGGACAGGGCGAATCGATGAGCAGTTCTTC.

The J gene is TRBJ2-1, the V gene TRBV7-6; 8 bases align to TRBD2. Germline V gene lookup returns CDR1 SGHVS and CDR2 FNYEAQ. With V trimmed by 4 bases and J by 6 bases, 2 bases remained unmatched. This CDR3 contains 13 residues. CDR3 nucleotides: TGTGCCAGCAGCTCCGGGACTAGCAATGAGCAGTTCTTC. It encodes CASSSGTSNEQFF.

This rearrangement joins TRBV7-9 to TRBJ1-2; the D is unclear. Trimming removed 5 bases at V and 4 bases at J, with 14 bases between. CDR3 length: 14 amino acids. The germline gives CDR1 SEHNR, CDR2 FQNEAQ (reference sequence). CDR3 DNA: TGTGCCAGCAGCCCCGTCCCGGAGACCTATGGCTACACCTTC. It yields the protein CASSPVPETYGYTF.

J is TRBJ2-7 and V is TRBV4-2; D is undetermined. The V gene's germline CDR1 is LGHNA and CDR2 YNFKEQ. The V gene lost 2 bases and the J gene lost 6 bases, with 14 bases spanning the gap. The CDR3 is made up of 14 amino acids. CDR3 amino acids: CASSQRRSASEQYF. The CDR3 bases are TGTGCCAGCAGCCAACGTCGAAGCGCCAGCGAGCAGTACTTC.

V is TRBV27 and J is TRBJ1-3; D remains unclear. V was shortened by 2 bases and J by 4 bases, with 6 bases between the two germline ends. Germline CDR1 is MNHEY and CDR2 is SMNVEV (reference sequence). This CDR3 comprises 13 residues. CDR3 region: CASSLAGGNTIYF. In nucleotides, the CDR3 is TGTGCCAGCAGTTTAGCAGGAGGAAACACCATATATTTT.